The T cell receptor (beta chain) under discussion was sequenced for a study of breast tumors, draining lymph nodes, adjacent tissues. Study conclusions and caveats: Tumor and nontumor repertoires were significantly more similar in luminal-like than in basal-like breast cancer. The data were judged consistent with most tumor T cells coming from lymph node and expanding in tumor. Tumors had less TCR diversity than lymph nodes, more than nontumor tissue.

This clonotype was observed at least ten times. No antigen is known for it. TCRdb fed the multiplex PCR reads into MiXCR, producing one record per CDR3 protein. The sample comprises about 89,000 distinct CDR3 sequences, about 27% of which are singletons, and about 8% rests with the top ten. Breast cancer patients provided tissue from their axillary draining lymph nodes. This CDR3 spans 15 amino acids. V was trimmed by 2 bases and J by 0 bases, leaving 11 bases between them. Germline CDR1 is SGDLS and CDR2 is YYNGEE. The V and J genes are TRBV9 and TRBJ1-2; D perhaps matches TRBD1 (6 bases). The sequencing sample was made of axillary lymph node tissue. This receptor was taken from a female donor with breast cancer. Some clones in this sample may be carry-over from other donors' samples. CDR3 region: CASSVWTEPNYGYTF. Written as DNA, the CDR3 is TGTGCCAGCAGCGTTTGGACAGAGCCTAACTATGGCTACACCTTC. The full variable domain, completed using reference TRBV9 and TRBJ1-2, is DSGVTQTPKHLITATGQRVTLRCSPRSGDLSVYWYQQSLDQGLQFLIQYYNGEERAKGNILERFSAQQFPDLHSELNLSSLELGDSALYFCASSVWTEPNYGYTFGSGTRLTVV.